This TCR beta chain appears in the sequencing data of a study of T cell responses to AZD1222 COVID-19 vaccine. CDR3 length: 15 amino acids. Germline V gene data show CDR1 as LNHDA and CDR2 as SQIVND (reference sequence). V was cut by 4 bases and J by 4 bases, with 16 bases left in between. Clones were read by immunoSEQ multiplex PCR, and TCRdb kept only the in-frame ones, dropping some. The sample gives about 77,000 clones, more than 85% of which show up once; 4% to 5.5% is in the top ten. This TCR was sampled from an adult who received the AZD1222 COVID-19 vaccine. The material sequenced was peripheral blood, taken 28 days after the second AZD1222 dose. This chain links TRBV19 with TRBJ1-1; D remains unclear. The CDR3 nucleotides read TGTGCCAGTAGTACGATCGGGCTTGGTGGCACTGAAGCTTTCTTT. It specifies CASSTIGLGGTEAFF.